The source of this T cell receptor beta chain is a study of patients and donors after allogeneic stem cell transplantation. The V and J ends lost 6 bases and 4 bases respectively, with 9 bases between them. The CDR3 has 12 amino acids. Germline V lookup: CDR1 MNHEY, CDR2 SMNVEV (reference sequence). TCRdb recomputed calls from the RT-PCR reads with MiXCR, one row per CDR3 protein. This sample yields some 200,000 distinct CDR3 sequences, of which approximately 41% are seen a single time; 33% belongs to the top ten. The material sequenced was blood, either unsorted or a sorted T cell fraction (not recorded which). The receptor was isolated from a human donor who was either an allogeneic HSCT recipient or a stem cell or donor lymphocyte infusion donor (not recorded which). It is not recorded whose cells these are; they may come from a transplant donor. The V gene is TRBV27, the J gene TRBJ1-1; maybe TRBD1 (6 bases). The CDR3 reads CASRTGPTEAFF. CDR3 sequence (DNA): TGTGCCAGCAGAACAGGGCCCACTGAAGCTTTCTTT.